This TCR beta chain is drawn from a study of spatial heterogeneity in lung cancer. Study results and limitations: Counts of expanded intratumoral alpha and beta TCRs tracked tumor mutation counts. Coverage was estimated at about 7.2% of tumor T cells for alpha chains and about 13% for beta chains.

Documented time point: sample taken at primary tumor resection. On each TCR cDNA molecule, a unique molecular identifier was present. TCRdb redid the calling of the 5' RACE reads with MiXCR, one entry per CDR3 protein. In the table there are about 100,000 distinct CDR3 sequences, around 4.3% of which are singletons. This clonotype was observed at least ten times. Its target is unknown. CDR3 length equals 15 residues. CDR1 and CDR2 from the germline V gene are MDHEN and SYDVKM. V was pared by 6 bases and J by 5 bases, with 8 bases of the junction left unmatched. The genes are TRBV28 and TRBJ2-3; 10 bases are a match to TRBD2. The source was lung tumor tissue, collected at surgery. The TCR comes from a male donor with early-stage non-small cell lung cancer. The CDR3 reads CASRPSGRGGDTQYF. For the CDR3, the DNA is TGTGCCAGCAGACCTAGCGGGAGAGGTGGAGATACGCAGTATTTT.